Each of the 5 T cell receptor beta chains below was sequenced from the same sample in a study of PD-L1 blockade in urothelial cancer. Assay used: immunoSEQ multiplex PCR; TCRdb lists only in-frame clones, some missing. The data hold approximately 50,000 clones, with roughly 85% observed a single time. The starting material was PBMCs, obtained around atezolizumab (anti-PD-L1) treatment. The receptors shown here come from a man between 60 and 75 years old with urothelial cancer.

The genes are TRBV5-5 and TRBJ2-7; weak D call: TRBD2 (6 bases). The germline V and J ends were trimmed by 4 bases and 7 bases, with 24 bases remaining between them. The CDR3 totals 16 residues. Per the germline V gene, CDR1 is SGHKS and CDR2 is YYEKEE (reference sequence). The CDR3 loop is CASSPPWESGRREQYF. The CDR3 DNA is TGTGCCAGCAGCCCCCCTTGGGAGAGCGGGCGACGAGAGCAGTACTTC. Together with reference TRBV5-5 and TRBJ2-7, the CDR3 gives the full variable domain: DAGVTQSPTHLIKTRGQQVTLRCSPISGHKSVSWYQQVLGQGPQFIFQYYEKEERGRGNFPDRFSARQFPNYSSELNVNALLLGDSALYLCASSPPWESGRREQYFGPGTRLTVT.

Remarks on this clone: Different DNA sequences within this sample yield the same CDR3. This chain uses TRBV7-9 with TRBJ2-3, with TRBD1 as a possible D gene (5 bases). Trimming took 5 bases from V and 4 from J, leaving 10 bases between them. CDR3 length: 13 residues. CDR1 and CDR2 (germline): SEHNR, FQNEAQ (reference sequence). CDR3 amino acids: CASSPRGPDTQYF. CDR3 bases: TGTGCCAGCAGCCCTAGGGGTCCAGATACGCAGTATTTT. Full variable domain (missing parts from reference TRBV7-9 and TRBJ2-3): DTGVSQNPRHKITKRGQNVTFRCDPISEHNRLYWYRQTLGQGPEFLTYFQNEAQLEKSRLLSDRFSAERPKGSFSTLEIQRTEQGDSAMYLCASSPRGPDTQYFGPGTRLTVL.

V and J are TRBV2 and TRBJ1-2; D is possibly TRBD1 (5 bases). This CDR3 region has 13 residues. V was clipped by 8 bases and J by 3 bases, with 13 bases between them. Germline V gene data show CDR1 as SNHLY and CDR2 as FYNNEI. CDR3 in amino acids: CASGGVLYYGYTF. The CDR3 nucleotides are TGTGCCAGCGGAGGGGTCTTATACTATGGCTACACCTTC.

This chain connects TRBV7-9 to TRBJ2-7; D perhaps matches TRBD1 (5 bases). V was shortened by 2 bases and J by 5 bases, with 13 bases between the two germline ends. Germline V CDR1 and CDR2: SEHNR, FQNEAQ (reference sequence). The CDR3 is made up of 14 amino acids. This chain's CDR3 is CASSLRVGRDEQYF. The CDR3 DNA is TGTGCCAGCAGCTTAAGAGTGGGCAGGGACGAGCAGTACTTC.

The chain links TRBV7-3 to TRBJ1-1; TRBD1 matches at 8 bases. The CDR3 is 13 residues long. Germline V gene lookup returns CDR1 SGHTA and CDR2 FQGTGA. With V trimmed by 8 bases and J by 3 bases, 5 bases remained unmatched. The CDR3 loop reads CASGQGRHTEAFF. CDR3 nucleotide sequence: TGTGCCAGCGGACAGGGAAGACACACTGAAGCTTTCTTT. Variable domain in full (rest from reference TRBV7-3 and TRBJ1-1): GAGVSQTPSNKVTEKGKYVELRCDPISGHTALYWYRQSLGQGPEFLIYFQGTGAADDSGLPNDRFFAVRPEGSVSTLKIQRTERGDSAVYLCASGQGRHTEAFFGQGTRLTVV.